This T cell receptor beta chain comes out of a study of healthy donors' naive CD4 and CD8 T cells. Study findings and constraints: Positive CDR3 charge linked to CD4+ cells, negative to CD8+ cells. A reported CD4+/CD8+ bias affected most V and J genes in naive cells.

Deletions cut 0 bases from V and 5 bases from J, with 10 bases between. This CDR3 has 14 amino acids. Per germline, CDR1 MNHNY and CDR2 SVGAGI (reference sequence). As for this clonotype: Its antigen is unidentified.

TCR libraries were built from approximately 0.45 ug of total RNA by linear amplification. TCRdb called the reads again in MiXCR, with one record for every CDR3 protein. Here the sample spans about 200,000 distinct CDR3 sequences, 65% to 75% being singletons. The TCR sequence derives from a pool of human donors in good health; the sample pools cells from several healthy donors. The sample consisted of naive CD4+ and CD8+ T cells sorted from blood, pooled from several donors. The chain joins TRBV6-6 to TRBJ1-1; the D is unclear. Here the CDR3 DNA reads TGTGCCAGCAGTTACTCGAACTCGGGGACTGAAGCTTTCTTT. Protein: CASSYSNSGTEAFF.